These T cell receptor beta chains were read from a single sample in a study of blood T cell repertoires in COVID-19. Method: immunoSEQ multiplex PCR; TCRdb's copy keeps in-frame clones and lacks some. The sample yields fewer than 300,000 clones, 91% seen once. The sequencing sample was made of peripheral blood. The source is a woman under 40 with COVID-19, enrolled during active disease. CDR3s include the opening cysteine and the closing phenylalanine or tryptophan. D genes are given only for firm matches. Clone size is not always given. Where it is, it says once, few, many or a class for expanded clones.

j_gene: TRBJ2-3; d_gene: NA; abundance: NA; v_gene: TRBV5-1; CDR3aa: CASSFGGPTDTQYF; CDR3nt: TGCGCCAGCAGCTTCGGAGGACCCACAGATACGCAGTATTTT
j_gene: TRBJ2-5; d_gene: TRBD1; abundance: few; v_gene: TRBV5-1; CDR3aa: CASSPRTGDGETQYF; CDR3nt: TGCGCCAGCAGCCCCCGGACAGGGGACGGGGAGACCCAGTACTTC
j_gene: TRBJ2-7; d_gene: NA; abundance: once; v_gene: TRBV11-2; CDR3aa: CASSLNPGATEQYF; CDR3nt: TGTGCCAGCAGCTTAAACCCGGGAGCCACCGAGCAGTACTTC
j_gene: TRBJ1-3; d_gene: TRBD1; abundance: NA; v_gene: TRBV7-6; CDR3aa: CASSLGKDREWGNTIYF; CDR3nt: TGTGCCAGCAGCTTAGGAAAGGACAGGGAATGGGGTAACACCATATATTTT
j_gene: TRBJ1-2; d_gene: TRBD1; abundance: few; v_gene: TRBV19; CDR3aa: CASSIISGTALYGYTF; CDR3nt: TGTGCCAGTAGTATAATCTCCGGGACAGCGCTCTATGGCTACACCTTC
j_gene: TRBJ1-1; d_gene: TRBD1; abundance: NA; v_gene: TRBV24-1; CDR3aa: CATSDLVDRDMNTEAFF; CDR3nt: TGTGCCACCAGTGATTTAGTTGACAGGGACATGAACACTGAAGCTTTCTTT
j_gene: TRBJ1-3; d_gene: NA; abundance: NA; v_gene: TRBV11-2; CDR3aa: CASSLGEGRIDTIYF; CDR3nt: TGTGCCAGCAGCTTAGGGGAGGGTCGTATTGACACCATATATTTT
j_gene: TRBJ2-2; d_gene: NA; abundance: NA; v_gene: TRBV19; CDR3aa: CASTPGAGKNTGELFF; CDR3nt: TGTGCCAGTACCCCTGGGGCGGGAAAGAACACCGGGGAGCTGTTTTTT
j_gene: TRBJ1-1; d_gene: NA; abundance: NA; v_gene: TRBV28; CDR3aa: CASSSPPHRAITEAFF; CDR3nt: TGTGCCAGCAGCTCCCCCCCACACAGGGCTATCACTGAAGCTTTCTTT
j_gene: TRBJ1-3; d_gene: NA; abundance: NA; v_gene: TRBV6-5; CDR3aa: CASRGSLSSGNTIYF; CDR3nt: TGTGCCAGCAGGGGCTCTCTGAGCTCTGGAAACACCATATATTTT
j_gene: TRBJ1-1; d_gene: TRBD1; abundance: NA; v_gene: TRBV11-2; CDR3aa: CASSATGGDTEAFF; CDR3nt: TGTGCCAGCAGCGCGACAGGGGGGGACACTGAAGCTTTCTTT
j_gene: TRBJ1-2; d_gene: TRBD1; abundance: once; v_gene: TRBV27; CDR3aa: CASSRDRIEGYTF; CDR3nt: TGTGCCAGCAGTCGGGACAGGATTGAGGGCTACACCTTC
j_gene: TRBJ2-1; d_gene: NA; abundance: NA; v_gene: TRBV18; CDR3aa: CASSPSQGFDGEQFF; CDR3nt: TGTGCCAGCTCACCATCCCAGGGTTTTGACGGTGAGCAGTTCTTC
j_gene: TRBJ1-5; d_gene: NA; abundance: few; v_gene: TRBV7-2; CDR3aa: CASSYQGDQPQHF; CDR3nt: TGTGCCAGCAGCTATCAAGGGGATCAGCCCCAGCATTTT
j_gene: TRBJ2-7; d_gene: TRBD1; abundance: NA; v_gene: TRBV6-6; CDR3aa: CASSYHPGQSYEQYF; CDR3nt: TGTGCCAGCAGTTATCATCCGGGACAGTCCTACGAGCAGTACTTC
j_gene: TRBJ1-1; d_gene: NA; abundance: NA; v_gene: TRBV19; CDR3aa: CASSTLDFLNTEAFF; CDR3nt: TGTGCCAGTAGTACCTTAGACTTTTTGAACACTGAAGCTTTCTTT
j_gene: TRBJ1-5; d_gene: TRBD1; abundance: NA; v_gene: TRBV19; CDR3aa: CASSIDRGDYSNQPQHF; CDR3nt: TGTGCCAGTAGTATTGACAGGGGGGACTATAGCAATCAGCCCCAGCATTTT
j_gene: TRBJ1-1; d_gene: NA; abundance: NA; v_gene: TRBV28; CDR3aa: CASSLLKDMNTEAFF; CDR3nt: TGTGCCAGCAGTTTGCTAAAAGACATGAACACTGAAGCTTTCTTT
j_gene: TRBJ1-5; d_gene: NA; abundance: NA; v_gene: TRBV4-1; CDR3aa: CASSLTGKTDYQPQHF; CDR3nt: TGCGCCAGCAGCCTCACAGGGAAAACGGACTATCAGCCCCAGCATTTT
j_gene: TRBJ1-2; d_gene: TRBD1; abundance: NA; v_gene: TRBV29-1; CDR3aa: CSVSTTGNGYTF; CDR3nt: TGCAGCGTCTCGACGACAGGGAATGGCTACACCTTC
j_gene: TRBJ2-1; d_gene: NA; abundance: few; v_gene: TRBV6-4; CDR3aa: CASSDSTSGPYNEQFF; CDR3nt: TGTGCCAGCAGTGACTCGACCAGCGGCCCTTACAATGAGCAGTTCTTC
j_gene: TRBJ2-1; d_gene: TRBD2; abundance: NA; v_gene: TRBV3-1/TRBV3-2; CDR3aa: CASSHGNGGAGGLYNEQFF; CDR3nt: TGTGCCAGCAGCCATGGGAATGGGGGAGCGGGAGGACTCTACAATGAGCAGTTCTTC
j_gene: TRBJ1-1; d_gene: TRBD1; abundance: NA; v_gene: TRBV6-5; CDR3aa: CASRSDRGRAFF; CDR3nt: TGTGCCAGCAGGTCAGACAGGGGGAGGGCTTTCTTT
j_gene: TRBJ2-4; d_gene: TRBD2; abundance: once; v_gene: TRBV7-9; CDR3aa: CASSLAQASGRSDIQYF; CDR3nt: TGTGCCAGCAGCTTAGCGCAGGCTAGCGGGAGATCTGACATTCAGTACTTC
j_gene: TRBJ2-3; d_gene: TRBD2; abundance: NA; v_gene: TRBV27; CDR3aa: CASSLGTTKATDTQYF; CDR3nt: TGTGCCAGCAGTTTGGGGACTACCAAGGCCACAGATACGCAGTATTTT
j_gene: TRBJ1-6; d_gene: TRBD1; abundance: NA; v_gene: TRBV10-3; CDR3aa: CAMRTGQYNSPLHF; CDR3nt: TGTGCCATGCGGACAGGGCAATATAATTCACCCCTCCACTTT
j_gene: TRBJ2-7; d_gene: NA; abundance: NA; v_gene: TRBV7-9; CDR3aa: CASSLGGSHYEQYF; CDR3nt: TGTGCCAGCAGCTTAGGAGGGAGTCACTACGAGCAGTACTTC
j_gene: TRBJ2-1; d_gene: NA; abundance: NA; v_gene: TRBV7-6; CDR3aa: CASSLEREQFF; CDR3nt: TGTGCCAGCAGCTTAGAGCGCGAGCAGTTCTTC
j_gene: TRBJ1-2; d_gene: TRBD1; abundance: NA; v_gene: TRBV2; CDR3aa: CASRLRDSNGYTF; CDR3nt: TGTGCCAGCAGGCTCCGGGACAGTAATGGCTACACCTTC
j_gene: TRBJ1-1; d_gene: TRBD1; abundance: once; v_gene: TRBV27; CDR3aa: CASSFQHTGGTEAFF; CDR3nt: TGTGCCAGCAGTTTCCAACATACAGGGGGCACTGAAGCTTTCTTT
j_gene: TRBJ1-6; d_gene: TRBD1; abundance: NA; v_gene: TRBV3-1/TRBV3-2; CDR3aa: CASSQGDRGNSPLHF; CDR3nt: TGTGCCAGCAGCCAAGGGGACAGGGGTAATTCACCCCTCCACTTT
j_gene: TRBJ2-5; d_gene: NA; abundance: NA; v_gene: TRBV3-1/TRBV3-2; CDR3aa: CASSQHPSGGQETQYF; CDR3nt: TGTGCCAGCAGCCAGCACCCCAGTGGGGGGCAAGAGACCCAGTACTTC
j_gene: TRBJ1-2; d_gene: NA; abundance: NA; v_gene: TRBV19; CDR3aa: CASSILDSSRGGYTF; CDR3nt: TGTGCCAGTAGTATCTTAGACTCCTCTAGAGGTGGCTACACCTTC
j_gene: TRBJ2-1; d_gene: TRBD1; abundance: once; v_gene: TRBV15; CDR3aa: CATSRTRQGKGEQFF; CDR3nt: TGTGCCACCAGCAGAACCCGACAGGGGAAGGGTGAGCAGTTCTTC
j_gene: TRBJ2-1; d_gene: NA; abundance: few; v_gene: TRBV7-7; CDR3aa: CASSLGLAQNEQFF; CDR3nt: TGTGCCAGCAGCTTAGGGCTAGCTCAGAATGAGCAGTTCTTC
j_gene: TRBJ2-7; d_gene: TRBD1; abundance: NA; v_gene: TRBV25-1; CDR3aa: CASSDTTGTGREQYF; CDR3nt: TGTGCCAGCAGTGATACTACCGGGACAGGGCGCGAGCAGTACTTC
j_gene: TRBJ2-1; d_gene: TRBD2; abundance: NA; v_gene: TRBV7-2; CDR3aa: CASSLSQGGHNEQFF; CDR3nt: TGTGCCAGCAGCTTATCTCAGGGAGGGCACAATGAGCAGTTCTTC
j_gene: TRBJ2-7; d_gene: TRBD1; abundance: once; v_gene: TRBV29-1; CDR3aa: CSVDGDRDHEQYF; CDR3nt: TGCAGCGTTGATGGAGACAGGGACCACGAGCAGTACTTC
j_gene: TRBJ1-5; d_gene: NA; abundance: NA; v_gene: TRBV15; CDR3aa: CATSRDRGNGGQPQHF; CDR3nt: TGTGCCACCAGCAGAGATAGAGGGAATGGGGGGCAGCCCCAGCATTTT
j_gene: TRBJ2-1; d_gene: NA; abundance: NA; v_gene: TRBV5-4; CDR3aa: CASSPMGGRGSYNEQFF; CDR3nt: TGTGCCAGCAGCCCCATGGGGGGGCGAGGCTCCTACAATGAGCAGTTCTTC
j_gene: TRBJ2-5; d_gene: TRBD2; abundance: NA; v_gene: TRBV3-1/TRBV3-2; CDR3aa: CASSRGRSSGKETQYF; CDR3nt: TGTGCCAGCAGCCGAGGGAGGTCTAGCGGGAAAGAGACCCAGTACTTC
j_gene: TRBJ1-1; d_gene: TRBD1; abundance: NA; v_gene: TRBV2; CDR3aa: CASRRTGANTEAFF; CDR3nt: TGTGCCAGCAGGCGGACAGGGGCTAACACTGAAGCTTTCTTT
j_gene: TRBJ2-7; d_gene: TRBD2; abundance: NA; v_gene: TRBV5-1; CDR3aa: CASSVGTSGIYEQYF; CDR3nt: TGCGCCAGCAGCGTAGGGACTAGCGGGATCTACGAGCAGTACTTC
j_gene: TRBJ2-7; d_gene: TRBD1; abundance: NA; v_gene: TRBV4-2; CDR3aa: CASSQGDRGSYEQYF; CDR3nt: TGTGCCAGCAGCCAAGGGGACAGGGGGTCCTACGAGCAGTACTTC
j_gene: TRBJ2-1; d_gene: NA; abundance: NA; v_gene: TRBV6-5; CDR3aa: CASSSQGLGYNEQFF; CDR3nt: TGTGCCAGCAGTTCACAGGGCTTGGGATACAATGAGCAGTTCTTC
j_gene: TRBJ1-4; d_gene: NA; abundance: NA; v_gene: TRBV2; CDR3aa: CATAGLRGNEKLFF; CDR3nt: TGTGCCACGGCAGGGTTGCGGGGTAATGAAAAACTGTTTTTT
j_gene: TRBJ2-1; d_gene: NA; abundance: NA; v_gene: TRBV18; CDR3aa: CASSPPVADLEQFF; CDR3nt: TGTGCCAGCTCACCACCGGTAGCGGATCTCGAGCAGTTCTTC
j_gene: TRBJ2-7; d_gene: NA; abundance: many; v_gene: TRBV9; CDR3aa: CASSVGIQDGRGPPYEQYF; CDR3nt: TGTGCCAGCAGCGTAGGAATTCAGGATGGGCGGGGACCACCCTACGAGCAGTACTTC
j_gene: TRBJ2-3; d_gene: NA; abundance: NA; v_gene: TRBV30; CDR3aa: CAWGPGDTQYF; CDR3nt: TGTGCCTGGGGCCCCGGGGATACGCAGTATTTT
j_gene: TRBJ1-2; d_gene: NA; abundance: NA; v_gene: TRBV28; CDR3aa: CASSPGLGGRGYTF; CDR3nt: TGTGCCAGCAGTCCCGGACTGGGCGGCCGTGGCTACACCTTC
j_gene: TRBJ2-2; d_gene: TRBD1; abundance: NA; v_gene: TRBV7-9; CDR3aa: CASSSQGANTGELFF; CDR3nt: TGTGCCAGCAGCTCACAGGGGGCGAACACCGGGGAGCTGTTTTTT
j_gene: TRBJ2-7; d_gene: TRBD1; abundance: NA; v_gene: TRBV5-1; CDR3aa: CASSDPEDRGDSEQYF; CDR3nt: TGCGCCAGCAGCGACCCTGAGGACAGGGGCGACTCCGAGCAGTACTTC
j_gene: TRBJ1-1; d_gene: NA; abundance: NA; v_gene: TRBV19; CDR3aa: CASSILMNTEAFF; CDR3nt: TGTGCCAGTAGTATTCTAATGAACACTGAAGCTTTCTTT